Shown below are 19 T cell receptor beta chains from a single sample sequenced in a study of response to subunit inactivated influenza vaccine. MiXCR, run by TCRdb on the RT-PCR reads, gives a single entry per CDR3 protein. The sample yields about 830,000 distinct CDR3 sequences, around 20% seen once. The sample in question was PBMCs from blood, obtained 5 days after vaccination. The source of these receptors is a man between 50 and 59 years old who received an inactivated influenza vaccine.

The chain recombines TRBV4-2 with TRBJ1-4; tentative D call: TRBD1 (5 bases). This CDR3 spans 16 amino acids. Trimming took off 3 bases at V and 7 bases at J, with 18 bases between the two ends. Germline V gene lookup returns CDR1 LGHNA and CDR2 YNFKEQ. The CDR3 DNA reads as TGTGCCAGCAGCCAGGGAATGAGGGGCATCAGTGAAAAACTGTTTTTT. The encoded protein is CASSQGMRGISEKLFF.

CDR3 residues: CASPERGKYSNQPQHF. CDR3 in DNA: TGTGCCAGTCCTGAGAGGGGAAAATATAGCAATCAGCCCCAGCATTTT. The chain employs TRBV27 and TRBJ1-5; possibly TRBD1 for D (5 bases). Per the germline V gene, CDR1 is MNHEY and CDR2 is SMNVEV (reference sequence). Trimming pared 9 bases from V and 0 bases from J, leaving 18 bases between. The CDR3 runs 16 residues.

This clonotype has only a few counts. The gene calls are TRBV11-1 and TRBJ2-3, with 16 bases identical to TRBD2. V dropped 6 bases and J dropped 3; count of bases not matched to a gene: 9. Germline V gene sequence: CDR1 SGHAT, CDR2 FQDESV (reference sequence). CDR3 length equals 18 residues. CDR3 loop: CASSSGLAGGQGTDTQYF. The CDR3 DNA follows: TGTGCCAGCAGTTCGGGACTAGCGGGGGGGCAAGGAACAGATACGCAGTATTTT.

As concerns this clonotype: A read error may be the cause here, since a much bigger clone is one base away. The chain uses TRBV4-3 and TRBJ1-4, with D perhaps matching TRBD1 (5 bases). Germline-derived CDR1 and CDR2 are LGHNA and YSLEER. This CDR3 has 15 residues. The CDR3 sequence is CASSQDLRANEKLIF. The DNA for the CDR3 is TGCGCCAGCAGCCAAGATCTCAGGGCGAATGAAAAACTGATTTTT.

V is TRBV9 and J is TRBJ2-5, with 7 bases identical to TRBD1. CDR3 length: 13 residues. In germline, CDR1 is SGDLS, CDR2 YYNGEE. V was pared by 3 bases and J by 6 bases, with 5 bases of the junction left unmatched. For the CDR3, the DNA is TGTGCCAGCAGCGCCCAGGGGGAACAGACCCAGTACTTC. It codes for CASSAQGEQTQYF.

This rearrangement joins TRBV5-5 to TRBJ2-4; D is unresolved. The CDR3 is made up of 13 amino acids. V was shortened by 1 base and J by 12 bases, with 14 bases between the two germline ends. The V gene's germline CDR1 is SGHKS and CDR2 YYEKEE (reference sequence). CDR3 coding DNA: TGTGCCAGCAGCTTGCTGGATACCCGCACTCAGTACTTC. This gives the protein CASSLLDTRTQYF.

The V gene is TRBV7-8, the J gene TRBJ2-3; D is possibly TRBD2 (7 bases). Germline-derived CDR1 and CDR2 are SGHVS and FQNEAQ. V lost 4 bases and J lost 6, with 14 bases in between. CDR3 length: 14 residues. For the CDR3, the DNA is TGTGCCAGCAGCTACCTGGGGGGGCGGGATACGCAGTATTTT. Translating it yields CASSYLGGRDTQYF.

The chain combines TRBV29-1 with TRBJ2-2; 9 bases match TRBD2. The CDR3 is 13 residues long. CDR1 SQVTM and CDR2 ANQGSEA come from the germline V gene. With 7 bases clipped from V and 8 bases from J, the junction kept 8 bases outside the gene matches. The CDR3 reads CSGGGDLIGELFF. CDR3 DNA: TGCAGCGGCGGGGGGGACCTAATTGGGGAGCTGTTTTTT.

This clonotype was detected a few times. This chain's CDR3 is CASSVESGKDTGELFF. CDR3 nucleotide sequence: TGTGCCAGCAGCGTAGAGAGCGGGAAGGACACCGGGGAGCTGTTTTTT. The chain combines TRBV9 with TRBJ2-2; the match to TRBD2 covers 7 bases. Germline V gives CDR1 SGDLS, CDR2 YYNGEE. V was clipped by 0 bases and J by 3 bases; unmatched bases: 5. The CDR3 totals 16 residues.

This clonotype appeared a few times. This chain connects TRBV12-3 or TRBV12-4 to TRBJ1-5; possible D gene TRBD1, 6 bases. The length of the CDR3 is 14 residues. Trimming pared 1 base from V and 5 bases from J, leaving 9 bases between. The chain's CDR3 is CASSLGTAYQPQHF. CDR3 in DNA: TGTGCCAGCAGTTTAGGGACAGCATATCAGCCCCAGCATTTT.

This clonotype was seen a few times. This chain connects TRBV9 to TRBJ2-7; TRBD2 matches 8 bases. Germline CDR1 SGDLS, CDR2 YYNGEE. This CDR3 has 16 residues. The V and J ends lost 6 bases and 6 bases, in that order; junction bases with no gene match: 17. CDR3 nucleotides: TGTGCCAGCACCCCCACCGGGACTAGAGCTGTGGGCGAGCAGTACTTC. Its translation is CASTPTGTRAVGEQYF.

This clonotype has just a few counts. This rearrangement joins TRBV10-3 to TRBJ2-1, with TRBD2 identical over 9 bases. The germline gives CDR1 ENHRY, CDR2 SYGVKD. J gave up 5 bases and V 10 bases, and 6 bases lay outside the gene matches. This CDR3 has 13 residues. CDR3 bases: TGTGCCAAGTCTAGCGGGGAAGACAATGAGCAGTTCTTC. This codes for CAKSSGEDNEQFF.

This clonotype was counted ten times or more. The CDR3 protein is CASSFPTSGSYNEQFF. CDR3 coding DNA: TGCGCCAGCAGCTTCCCGACTAGCGGGAGTTACAATGAGCAGTTCTTC. The V gene is TRBV5-1, the J gene TRBJ2-1, with TRBD2 matching over 12 bases. This CDR3 is 16 amino acids long. With V trimmed by 2 bases and J by 4 bases, 4 bases remained unmatched. Germline-derived CDR1 and CDR2 are SGHRS and YFSETQ.

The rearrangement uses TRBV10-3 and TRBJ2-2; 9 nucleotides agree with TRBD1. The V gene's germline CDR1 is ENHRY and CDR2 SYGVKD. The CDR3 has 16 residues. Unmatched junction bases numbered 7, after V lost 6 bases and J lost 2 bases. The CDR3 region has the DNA TGTGCCATCAGCGAATTACAGGGGGCAAACACCGGGGAGCTGTTTTTT. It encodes CAISELQGANTGELFF.

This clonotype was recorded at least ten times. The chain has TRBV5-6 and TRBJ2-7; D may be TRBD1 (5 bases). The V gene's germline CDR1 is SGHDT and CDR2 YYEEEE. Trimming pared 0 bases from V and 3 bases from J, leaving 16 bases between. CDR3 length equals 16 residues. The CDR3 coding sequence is TGTGCCAGCAGCTTGGCCTGGGGCACTGAGTTCTACGAGCAGTACTTC. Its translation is CASSLAWGTEFYEQYF.

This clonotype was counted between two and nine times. The CDR3 sequence: CASSLVVGPNTEAFF. The CDR3 coding sequence is TGTGCCAGCAGTTTAGTTGTCGGTCCGAACACTGAAGCTTTCTTT. J is TRBJ1-1 and V is TRBV12-3 or TRBV12-4, with no clear D. V dropped 1 base and J dropped 1 base, with 10 bases sitting between them. This CDR3 has 15 residues.

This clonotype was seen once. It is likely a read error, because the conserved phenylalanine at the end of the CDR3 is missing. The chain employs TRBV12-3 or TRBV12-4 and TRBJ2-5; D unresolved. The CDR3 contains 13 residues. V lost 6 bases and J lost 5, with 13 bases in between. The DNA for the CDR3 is TGTGCCAGCAGGAGCCCTAGTCTGGAGACCCAGTACTCC. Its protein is CASRSPSLETQYS.

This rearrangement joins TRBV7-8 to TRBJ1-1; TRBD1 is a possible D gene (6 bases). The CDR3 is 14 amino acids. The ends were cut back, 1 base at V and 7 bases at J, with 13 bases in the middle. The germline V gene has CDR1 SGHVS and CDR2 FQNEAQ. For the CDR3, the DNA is TGTGCCAGCAGCTTAGGGCAGGGGATGATTGAAGCTTTCTTT. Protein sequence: CASSLGQGMIEAFF.

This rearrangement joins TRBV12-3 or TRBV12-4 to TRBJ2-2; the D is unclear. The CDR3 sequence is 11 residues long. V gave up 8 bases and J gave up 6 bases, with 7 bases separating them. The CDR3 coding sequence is TGTGCCAGCGTTCGCGCCGGGGAGCTGTTTTTT. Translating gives CASVRAGELFF.